This is a list of T cell receptor beta chains from one sample in a study of cytomegalovirus exposure and HLA in healthy donors. Libraries were prepared by immunoSEQ multiplex PCR; TCRdb keeps only in-frame clonotypes and omits some of them. The table shows 150,000 to 200,000 clones, with around 80% occurring only once. Sequences were obtained from PBMCs. These receptors all come from a human donor in good health. Both conserved end residues are part of each CDR3. D genes are given only for firm matches. Rows may omit the clone size; those that give it use once, few, many or a size class.

.,TRBV27,TRBJ1-1,.,CASSAGQKNTEAFF,TGTGCCAGCAGTGCCGGACAGAAGAACACTGAAGCTTTCTTT
.,TRBV5-6,TRBJ2-3,TRBD2,CASSLELAGATDTQYF,TGTGCCAGCAGCTTGGAACTAGCGGGGGCCACAGATACGCAGTATTTT
.,TRBV5-6,TRBJ2-6,.,CASSLTGYAGANVLTF,TGTGCCAGCAGCTTGACAGGGTACGCCGGGGCCAACGTCCTGACTTTC
once,TRBV29-1,TRBJ2-7,.,CSVTGEGGYEQYF,TGCAGCGTGACCGGGGAGGGGGGCTACGAGCAGTACTTC
.,TRBV7-2,TRBJ2-3,TRBD2,CASSWTSGGYTDTQYF,TGTGCCAGCAGCTGGACTAGCGGGGGCTACACAGATACGCAGTATTTT
.,TRBV6-1,TRBJ1-2,TRBD1,CASSVRDRGDGYTF,TGTGCCAGCAGTGTCCGGGACAGGGGGGATGGCTACACCTTC
once,TRBV7-9,TRBJ2-3,TRBD2,CASSPRAGDVDTQYF,TGTGCCAGCAGCCCTAGAGCGGGGGACGTCGATACGCAGTATTTT
.,TRBV5-8,TRBJ1-1,.,CASTNWVSGPLLSEAFF,TGTGCCAGCACCAATTGGGTTTCAGGGCCTCTATTGTCTGAAGCTTTCTTT
once,TRBV6-5,TRBJ1-2,.,CASSYSTGYGYTF,TGTGCCAGCAGTTACTCGACAGGCTATGGCTACACCTTC
few,TRBV11-2,TRBJ2-5,TRBD1,CASRETGNETQYF,TGTGCCAGCAGAGAGACAGGGAACGAGACCCAGTACTTC
.,TRBV29-1,TRBJ2-2,TRBD1,CSVAETGGPGELFF,TGCAGCGTTGCCGAGACAGGGGGTCCCGGGGAGCTGTTTTTT
.,TRBV5-1,TRBJ2-1,TRBD2,CASSERGYNEQFF,TGCGCCAGCAGCGAGCGGGGGTACAATGAGCAGTTCTTC
.,TRBV7-6,TRBJ1-3,.,CASSQNKGRSGNAIYF,TGTGCCAGCAGCCAGAATAAGGGGCGCTCTGGAAACGCCATATATTTT
.,TRBV19,TRBJ2-2,TRBD1,CASSIVPGQGHTGELFF,TGTGCCAGTAGTATAGTTCCGGGACAGGGACACACCGGGGAGCTGTTTTTT
.,TRBV2,TRBJ2-7,TRBD2,CASSEFGAGGLEQYF,TGTGCCAGCAGTGAATTTGGGGCGGGGGGGCTCGAGCAGTACTTC
.,TRBV21-1,TRBJ1-3,.,CASSGRGRWGNTIYF,TGTGCCAGCAGCGGCAGGGGGCGGTGGGGAAACACCATATATTTT
.,TRBV7-2,TRBJ2-5,TRBD2,CASSPSGGTQYF,TGTGCCAGCAGTCCTTCGGGGGGGACCCAGTACTTC
.,TRBV5-1,TRBJ1-1,.,CASSLMFGTSNTEAFF,TGCGCCAGCAGCTTGATGTTTGGGACTTCGAACACTGAAGCTTTCTTT
.,TRBV5-6,TRBJ2-1,TRBD2,CASSLTSVLYNEQFF,TGTGCCAGCAGCCTAACTAGCGTTCTCTACAATGAGCAGTTCTTC
.,TRBV5-5,TRBJ1-2,TRBD1,CASSFAQGDGGYTF,TGTGCCAGCAGCTTCGCACAGGGGGACGGTGGCTACACCTTC
.,TRBV2,TRBJ1-2,.,CASSAPGGNYGYTF,TGTGCCAGCAGTGCCCCCGGGGGTAACTATGGCTACACCTTC
.,TRBV6-1,TRBJ1-1,.,CASSERTGLTMNTEAFF,TGTGCCAGCAGTGAACGTACAGGACTAACTATGAACACTGAAGCTTTCTTT
.,TRBV6-1,TRBJ1-2,.,CASRLTSGQIGYTF,TGTGCCAGCAGACTGACCTCTGGACAGATTGGCTACACCTTC
.,TRBV23-1,TRBJ1-3,.,CAIQTPGNTIYF,TGCGCCATCCAGACACCTGGAAACACCATATATTTT
.,TRBV27,TRBJ2-3,TRBD1,CASGNRTGGVDTQYF,TGTGCCAGCGGCAACAGGACAGGGGGCGTAGATACGCAGTATTTT
.,TRBV7-8,TRBJ1-2,.,CASSSGAGNYGYTF,TGTGCCAGCAGCTCAGGGGCCGGCAACTATGGCTACACCTTC
.,TRBV4-2,TRBJ1-1,.,CASSQVSEAAEAFF,TGTGCCAGCAGCCAAGTTTCTGAGGCAGCTGAAGCTTTCTTT
once,TRBV11-1,TRBJ2-1,.,CASSPSSLGYNEQFF,TGTGCCAGCAGCCCTAGTTCCCTTGGCTACAATGAGCAGTTCTTC
.,TRBV20-1,TRBJ2-7,TRBD1,CSYRQGQEQYF,TGCAGTTACCGACAGGGCCAAGAGCAGTACTTC
once,TRBV11-2,TRBJ1-4,.,CASSSWGEKLFF,TGTGCCAGCAGCTCCTGGGGCGAAAAACTGTTTTTT
.,TRBV7-2,TRBJ2-7,.,CASSLDLSSYEQYF,TGTGCCAGCAGCTTAGACTTGAGCTCCTACGAGCAGTACTTC
few,TRBV11-3,TRBJ2-1,TRBD2,CASSRGGSVNEQFF,TGTGCCAGCAGCCGCGGGGGATCAGTTAATGAGCAGTTCTTC
.,TRBV19,TRBJ1-1,TRBD1,CASSTHPGTGSTEAFF,TGTGCCAGTAGTACACACCCCGGGACAGGGTCGACTGAAGCTTTCTTT
.,TRBV2,TRBJ1-1,.,CASSPEGDTEAFF,TGTGCCAGCAGCCCTGAAGGGGACACTGAAGCTTTCTTT
.,TRBV9,TRBJ2-3,.,CASSVAPGGSTDTQYF,TGTGCCAGCAGCGTAGCCCCAGGGGGGAGCACAGATACGCAGTATTTT
.,TRBV6-5,TRBJ2-3,.,CASSLGDGTDTQYF,TGTGCCAGCAGCCTCGGGGATGGGACAGATACGCAGTATTTT
few,TRBV11-2,TRBJ2-7,TRBD2,CASSLGGGSGVIYEQYF,TGTGCCAGCAGCTTAGGAGGCGGTAGCGGGGTGATCTACGAGCAGTACTTC
.,TRBV6-5,TRBJ2-2,TRBD2,CASRVLAGLTGELFF,TGTGCCAGCAGAGTCCTAGCGGGGCTTACCGGGGAGCTGTTTTTT
.,TRBV4-1,TRBJ2-7,TRBD2,CASSQDWGGFYEQYF,TGCGCCAGCAGCCAAGACTGGGGGGGGTTCTACGAGCAGTACTTC
.,TRBV25-1,TRBJ2-7,.,CASSVPGLSYEQYF,TGTGCCAGCAGTGTTCCGGGACTGAGCTACGAGCAGTACTTC
.,TRBV7-9,TRBJ2-7,.,CASSEAAYEQYF,TGTGCCAGCAGCGAGGCTGCCTACGAGCAGTACTTC
.,TRBV4-3,TRBJ2-1,.,CASSQYPGDNEQFF,TGCGCCAGCAGCCAGTACCCCGGGGACAATGAGCAGTTCTTC
.,TRBV11-1,TRBJ2-3,TRBD1,CASSTPGTGVTDTQYF,TGTGCCAGCAGCACACCCGGGACAGGGGTGACAGATACGCAGTATTTT
few,TRBV4-3,TRBJ1-2,.,CASSQDRPGFGYGYTF,TGCGCCAGCAGCCAAGATCGGCCGGGGTTCGGCTATGGCTACACCTTC